The 28 T cell receptor beta chains in this list originate from one sample, sequenced in a study of tumor-infiltrating lymphocytes in primary liver carcinoma. Co-extraction yielded RNA and DNA from approximately 22-30 mg of unsorted bulk tissue. A constant-region primer primed TCR beta cDNA synthesis from about 550 ng of total RNA. Sequencing libraries for TCR beta derived from three nested multiplex PCR rounds that used slightly modified ARM-PCR. With TRBV1-TRBV30 forward primers and a C-beta reverse primer, the first two PCR rounds were run for around 10 cycles each. Each CDR3 protein is one row after TCRdb ran MiXCR on the multiplex PCR reads. Here the sample spans 99,000 or so distinct CDR3 sequences, roughly 80% being singletons. Input material: liver tumor tissue from sampling region 3. Subset denoted: tumor region T3, left-lateral pole. The origin of the receptors is a man in his forties with primary liver carcinoma and hepatitis B virus infection.

In this sample, this clonotype turned up once. Without the conserved terminal phenylalanine or tryptophan, this CDR3 likely stems from a read error. The chain combines TRBV11-3 with TRBJ2-7; D perhaps matches TRBD1 (6 bases). Germline loops: CDR1 SGHNT, CDR2 YENEEA. The CDR3 is made up of 14 amino acids. Trimming stripped 7 bases from V and 3 bases from J, with 16 bases between. The CDR3 here is CASIPGEGGYEQYY. In DNA form, the CDR3 reads TGTGCCAGCATCCCTGGAGAAGGGGGCTACGAGCAGTACTAC.

This clonotype was detected a few times. Just one base apart from a much larger clone, this may be a read error. The V call is TRBV5-1, the J call TRBJ1-5; possibly TRBD1 for D (6 bases). Germline CDR1 reads SGHRS; CDR2 reads YFSETQ. The CDR3 covers 15 residues. In nucleotides, the CDR3 is TGCGCCAGCAGCCCAGGGGCGAATAGCAATCGGCCCCAGCATTTT. It encodes CASSPGANSNRPQHF.

The gene calls are TRBV2 and TRBJ1-1, with 8 bases matching TRBD1. V trimming: 8 bases; J trimming: 9 bases; junction bases outside the gene matches: 11. Germline CDR1 is SNHLY and CDR2 is FYNNEI. This CDR3 has 13 amino acids. DNA of the CDR3: TGTGCCAGCGGTGGACAGGGTTTTCCTAAAGCTTTCTTT. This gives the protein CASGGQGFPKAFF. Supplemented by reference TRBV2 and TRBJ1-1, the full variable domain reads EPEVTQTPSHQVTQMGQEVILRCVPISNHLYFYWYRQILGQKVEFLVSFYNNEISEKSEIFDDQFSVERPDGSNFTLKIRSTKLEDSAMYFCASGGQGFPKAFFGQGTRLTVV.

The sample holds one count of this clonotype. The CDR3 DNA sequence: TGTGTCAGTAGTCTTAGCGGTTATACGCAGTATTTT. Its translation is CVSSLSGYTQYF. The chain couples TRBV6-1 to TRBJ2-3, with D maybe TRBD2 (6 bases). Germline assignment: CDR1 MNHNS and CDR2 SASEGT. There are 12 residues in the CDR3.

The rearrangement uses TRBV7-9 and TRBJ1-6, with D unresolved. CDR3 length: 15 amino acids. CDR1 SEHNR and CDR2 FQNEAQ come from the germline V gene (reference sequence). V lost 3 bases to trimming and J lost 12 bases, with 18 bases between them. The CDR3 bases are TGTGCCAGCAGCTTGGCACTAGCTGGGTCCTTACCCCTCCACTTT. It encodes CASSLALAGSLPLHF.

Of note for this clonotype: A read error may explain this, as a much larger clone is one base away. This chain links TRBV2 with TRBJ2-3; D is uncertain. The CDR3 consists of 14 residues. Germline-derived CDR1 and CDR2 are SNHLY and FYNNEI. CDR3 nucleotide sequence: TGTGCCAGCAGGCCCCCGGATGGCACAGATACGCAGTGTTTT. It translates to CASRPPDGTDTQCF.

The chain has TRBV29-1 and TRBJ2-7; D is uncertain. Germline V gene sequence: CDR1 SQVTM, CDR2 ANQGSEA. The CDR3 extends over 14 amino acids. Trimming took off 3 bases at V and 4 bases at J, with 16 bases between the two ends. The CDR3 sequence is CSVDDSSPSYEQYF. CDR3 DNA sequence: TGCAGCGTTGATGACTCCTCTCCCTCATACGAGCAGTACTTC.

This clonotype was counted many times. This chain joins TRBV29-1 and TRBJ2-3, with unresolved D. This CDR3 is built from 12 residues. The germline V gene encodes CDR1 SQVTM and CDR2 ANQGSEA. V lost 8 bases and J lost 0, with 9 bases in between. The CDR3 sequence is CSSGASTDTQYF. CDR3 DNA: TGCAGCTCCGGCGCTAGCACAGATACGCAGTATTTT.

The sample holds many counts of this clonotype. The J gene is TRBJ1-6, the V gene TRBV6-6; tentatively, D is TRBD1 (5 bases). CDR1 and CDR2 from the germline V gene are MNHNY and SVGAGI (reference sequence). The CDR3 is made up of 15 amino acids. V was clipped by 6 bases and J by 6 bases, with 15 bases between them. CDR3 sequence reads: CASRPSQGVNSPLHF. DNA of the CDR3: TGTGCCAGCAGACCCTCGCAGGGTGTTAATTCACCCCTCCACTTT.

Regarding this clonotype: One junction end disagrees with the germline gene, perhaps due to a read error. CDR3 region: CVSNPGRGASYTF. The CDR3 DNA follows: TGCGTCAGCAATCCGGGACGGGGTGCGAGCTACACCTTC. The chain is built from TRBV10-2 and TRBJ1-2; TRBD1 is a possible D gene (5 bases). Germline V gene lookup returns CDR1 WSHSY and CDR2 SAAADI. This CDR3 contains 13 residues.

For this clonotype: The junction does not match germline at one end; this may be a read error. This rearrangement joins TRBV5-4 to TRBJ2-2; 8 bases agree with TRBD2. The CDR3 has 15 amino acids. Germline CDR1 and CDR2: SGHNT and YYREEE (reference sequence). The CDR3 protein is CDSSSTSANTGELFF. CDR3 sequence (DNA): TGTGACAGCAGCTCGACTAGCGCGAACACCGGGGAATTGTTTTTT.

This chain links TRBV9 with TRBJ2-1; 7 bases are shared with TRBD2. The CDR3 is 16 amino acids. CDR1 and CDR2 from the germline V gene are SGDLS and YYNGEE. Trimming cost V 3 bases and J 6 bases; bases outside gene matches: 12. Here the CDR3 DNA reads TGTGCCAGCAGCGGAGGACTAGTGGGAGGCCGCAATGAGCAGTTCTTC. Amino acid sequence: CASSGGLVGGRNEQFF.

Comment on this clonotype: A much larger clone differs by one base, so this may be a read error. CDR3 protein: CASSFVGEQHF. CDR3 nucleotides: TGTGCCAGCAGTTTCGTGGGGGAGCAGCACTTC. The rearrangement uses TRBV28 and TRBJ2-7; possibly TRBD1 or TRBD2 for D (5 bases each). CDR3 size: 11 residues. Looked up from germline, CDR1 is MDHEN and CDR2 is SYDVKM.

The DNA of the CDR3 is TGTGCCAGCAGCTTACGATGGACAGGGGTAGAGCAGTACTTC. Translated: CASSLRWTGVEQYF. J is TRBJ2-7 and V is TRBV11-2, with 9 bases lining up with TRBD1. CDR3 length: 14 amino acids. V was pared by 2 bases and J by 7 bases, with 6 bases of the junction left unmatched. Germline V CDR1 and CDR2: SGHAT, FQNNGV.

This clonotype occurred once. The chain links TRBV6-1 to TRBJ1-1; D might be TRBD1 (6 bases). V was clipped by 10 bases and J by 5 bases, with 17 bases between them. This CDR3 comprises 13 residues. CDR1 MNHNS and CDR2 SASEGT come from the germline V gene. The chain's CDR3 is CANNAQGRTEAFF. In DNA form, the CDR3 reads TGTGCCAACAATGCACAGGGTAGGACTGAAGCTTTCTTT.

This clonotype was seen just once. The V call is TRBV29-1, the J call TRBJ2-7, with a tentative D call TRBD2 (5 bases). This CDR3 has 14 residues. Germline V gene sequence: CDR1 SQVTM, CDR2 ANQGSEA. This CDR3 reads CCIPDGVDQVEQYF. CDR3 sequence (DNA): TGCTGCATCCCAGACGGGGTGGATCAGGTTGAGCAGTACTTC.

With respect to this clonotype: A junction end diverges from the germline sequence, so it may reflect a read error. The V call is TRBV10-3, the J call TRBJ1-5; tentative D call: TRBD1 (6 bases). Germline V lookup: CDR1 ENHRY, CDR2 SYGVKD. The length of the CDR3 is 13 residues. CDR3 sequence: CGISESTGQPQHF. The CDR3 coding sequence is TGTGGCATCAGTGAGTCGACAGGTCAGCCCCAACATTTT.

As regards this clonotype: A read error is possible here, since a much larger clone lies one base away. The chain joins TRBV5-1 to TRBJ1-3; 9 nucleotides agree with TRBD1. The germline CDR1 and CDR2 sequences are SGHRS and YFSETQ. Trimming removed 0 bases from V and 6 bases from J; junction bases left unmatched: 7. The CDR3 covers 16 residues. CDR3 sequence (DNA): TGCGCCAGCAGCTTGGTCAGGACAGGGGCCGAAAACACCATATATTTT. Translating it yields CASSLVRTGAENTIYF.

Comment on this clonotype: The junction shows a germline mismatch at one end, possibly a read error. The chain couples TRBV29-1 to TRBJ1-1; D not certain. Per germline, CDR1 SQVTM and CDR2 ANQGSEA. The CDR3 extends over 15 amino acids. CDR3 bases: TGCAGCGTTAATTCGTGGTGGGGTATAAACACTGAAGCTTTATTT. It translates to CSVNSWWGINTEALF.

About this clonotype: Compared with germline, one end of the junction differs, possibly owing to a read error. V usage is TRBV4-2 and J usage is TRBJ2-7; 10 bases are shared with TRBD1. The CDR3 consists of 15 residues. Looked up from germline, CDR1 is LGHNA and CDR2 is YNFKEQ. CDR3 loop: CASIQASGQGDEQYF. The CDR3 DNA sequence: TGTGCCAGCATCCAAGCTTCAGGACAGGGGGACGAGCAATATTTC.

Turning to this clonotype: Because it lacks the conserved phenylalanine or tryptophan at the end, this CDR3 is likely a read error. Because the CDR3's place on the DNA is in doubt, the DNA is left out and the CDR3 is given as listed by TCRdb. The gene calls are TRBV6-6 and TRBJ2-3; the table's TRBD1 call for D was not verified on the DNA. The V gene's germline CDR1 is MNHNY and CDR2 SVGAGI (reference sequence). From its first to its last residue, the CDR3 has 13 amino acids. The CDR3 here is CASTRESTDTEYL.

About this clonotype itself: Just one base apart from a much larger clone, this may be a read error. V usage is TRBV21-1 and J usage is TRBJ2-4; the D call of TRBD2 is as the table states it, not checked on the DNA. TRBV21-1 is marked as a pseudogene. The CDR3 is made up of 17 amino acids. CDR3 DNA: TGTGCCAGCAGCAACACGGTTCCTAGCGGGAGAGGAGACGTTCAGTACTTC. Protein product: CASSNTVPSGRGDVQYF.

Regarding this clonotype: Possible read error: a much larger clone is one base away. The J gene is TRBJ2-1, the V gene TRBV24-1; 13 nucleotides agree with TRBD2. The length of the CDR3 is 16 residues. CDR1 is KGHDR, CDR2 SFDVKD, per germline. Trimming took 5 bases from V and 9 from J; bases not matched to a gene: 9. The DNA of the CDR3 is TGTGCCACCAGTGTTCCCGGGACTAGCGGGACGGTTGAGCAGTTCTTC. Its protein product is CATSVPGTSGTVEQFF.

The V call is TRBV11-2, the J call TRBJ2-4; D remains ambiguous. The germline gives CDR1 SGHAT, CDR2 FQNNGV. The CDR3 covers 15 residues. V gave up 10 bases and J gave up 0 bases, with 16 bases separating them. This CDR3 reads CANTIPAVAKNIQYF. The CDR3 DNA reads as TGTGCCAACACCATTCCGGCGGTAGCCAAAAACATTCAGTACTTC.

V is TRBV11-1 and J is TRBJ2-1; 9 bases are shared with TRBD2. The CDR3 extends over 16 amino acids. Per germline, CDR1 SGHAT and CDR2 FQDESV (reference sequence). V was pared by 9 bases and J by 8 bases, with 17 bases of the junction left unmatched. CDR3 nucleotides: TGTGCCAGAAGCCCCATAGCGGGAGCGTATTATGATGAGCAGTTCTTC. Translation: CARSPIAGAYYDEQFF. Variable domain in full (rest from reference TRBV11-1 and TRBJ2-1): EAEVAQSPRYKITEKSQAVAFWCDPISGHATLYWYRQILGQGPELLVQFQDESVVDDSQLPKDRFSAERLKGVDSTLKIQPAELGDSAMYLCARSPIAGAYYDEQFFGPGTRLTVL.

For this clonotype: Compared with germline, one end of the junction differs, possibly owing to a read error. The rearrangement uses TRBV14 and TRBJ2-3; D uncertain. Germline CDR1 reads SGHDN; CDR2 reads FVKESK. The CDR3 has 13 residues. The DNA of the CDR3 is TGTACCGGCAGCCGAGGATATACAGACACGCAGTATTTT. This codes for CTGSRGYTDTQYF.

As regards this clonotype: An end of the junction differs from the germline gene, which may be a read error. The chain employs TRBV4-2 and TRBJ2-1; 8 bases map to TRBD2. The CDR3 loop spans 15 amino acids. Germline CDR1 is LGHNA and CDR2 is YNFKEQ. The CDR3 DNA follows: TGTGCCGGCAGCCAAGAAGCGGGAGAACACAATAAGCAGTCCTTC. As protein: CAGSQEAGEHNKQSF.

This clonotype was found a few times. The junction differs from germline at one of its ends, possibly a read error. This chain links TRBV11-2 with TRBJ2-6, with TRBD1 as a possible D gene (5 bases). The CDR3 loop spans 15 amino acids. CDR1 and CDR2 from the germline V gene are SGHAT and FQNNGV. The CDR3 protein is CATQWPRSGAKVLTF. CDR3 nucleotides: TGTGCCACGCAGTGGCCGCGCTCTGGGGCCAAGGTCCTGACTTTC.